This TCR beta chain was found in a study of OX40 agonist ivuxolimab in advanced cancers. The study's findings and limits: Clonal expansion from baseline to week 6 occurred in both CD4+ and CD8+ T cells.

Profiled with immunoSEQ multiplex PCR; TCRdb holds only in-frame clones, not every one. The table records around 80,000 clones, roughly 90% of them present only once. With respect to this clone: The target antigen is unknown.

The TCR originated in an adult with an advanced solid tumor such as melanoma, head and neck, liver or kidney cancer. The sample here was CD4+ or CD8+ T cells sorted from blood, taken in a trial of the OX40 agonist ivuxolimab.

DNA for the CDR3: TGTGCCACCAGCAGCGGTTTGACTGATACCCCCTATGGCTACACCTTC. Its translation is CATSSGLTDTPYGYTF. V usage is TRBV15 and J usage is TRBJ1-2; D unresolved. V gave up 3 bases and J gave up 4 bases, with 18 bases separating them. Germline V lookup: CDR1 LNHNV, CDR2 YYDKDF (reference sequence). The length of the CDR3 is 16 residues.